This record looks at one T cell receptor (beta chain) sequence and its context. This sample stems from a study of control samples from healthy donors and cancer patients. The V and J ends lost 1 base and 7 bases, in that order; junction bases with no gene match: 13. The CDR3 totals 17 residues. Per germline, CDR1 SGHNT and CDR2 YENEEA. The repertoire was sequenced with immunoSEQ multiplex PCR; TCRdb's copy has only in-frame clones and lacks some. The repertoire holds tens of thousands of clones, with roughly 89% as singletons. The rearrangement uses TRBV11-3 and TRBJ2-4, with 7 bases that match TRBD2. Sequencing was performed on blood. The sequence came from a man aged 45-65 years in good health. The CDR3 here is CASSLGGAGVSYNIQYF. CDR3 DNA: TGTGCCAGCAGCTTAGGTGGGGCGGGGGTCAGTTACAACATTCAGTACTTC.